Listed below are T cell receptor beta chains from one sample, sequenced in a study of T cells in Graves' hyperthyroidism and ophthalmopathy. Each CDR3 protein is one row after TCRdb ran MiXCR on the multiplex PCR reads. The profile shows a few hundred thousand distinct CDR3 sequences, 15% to 20% of them singletons. Sequencing input: blood. These receptors were taken from a woman aged 25 to 45 with Graves' ophthalmopathy. CDR3s include the opening cysteine and the closing phenylalanine or tryptophan. D genes are given only for firm matches. Clone size, where shown, is once, few, many, or a class for clones that have expanded.

TRBV10-3	NA	TRBJ2-7	TRBD2	CAIGLAGASYEQYF	TGTGCCATCGGACTAGCGGGAGCGTCCTACGAGCAGTACTTC
TRBV11-2	many	TRBJ2-7	NA	CASSLGRPYEQYF	TGTGCCAGCAGCTTAGGGCGGCCCTACGAGCAGTACTTC
TRBV12-3/TRBV12-4	many	TRBJ1-5	NA	CASNYGGGGGQPQHF	TGTGCCAGCAATTATGGTGGAGGGGGGGGTCAGCCCCAGCATTTT
TRBV29-1	few	TRBJ1-2	TRBD1	CSVPRTGDGYTF	TGCAGCGTTCCAAGGACAGGGGACGGCTACACCTTC
TRBV27	few	TRBJ2-1	NA	CASTTGRLNEQFF	TGTGCCAGCACGACCGGGAGACTCAATGAGCAGTTCTTC
TRBV5-8	many	TRBJ1-1	NA	CASSLKSRDTEAFF	TGTGCCAGCAGCTTGAAATCAAGGGACACTGAAGCTTTCTTT
TRBV30	many	TRBJ2-1	TRBD2	CAWSVLAGGPYNEQFF	TGTGCCTGGAGTGTACTAGCGGGAGGCCCCTACAATGAGCAGTTCTTC
TRBV29-1	many	TRBJ2-1	NA	CSGGGGGTNEQFF	TGCAGCGGAGGAGGGGGGGGAACAAATGAGCAGTTCTTC
TRBV24-1	many	TRBJ2-5	TRBD1	CATSDPRGQYQETQYF	TGTGCCACCAGTGATCCCAGGGGACAGTACCAAGAGACCCAGTACTTC
TRBV6-1	NA	TRBJ1-3	TRBD1	CASSDRQGSSGNTMYF	TGTGCCAGCAGTGACCGACAGGGATCATCTGGAAACACCATGTATTTT
TRBV12-3/TRBV12-4	NA	TRBJ2-3	TRBD2	CASSTRSGTIDTDTQYF	TGTGCCAGCAGCACTCGAAGCGGGACTATAGACACAGATACGCAGTATTTT
TRBV19	NA	TRBJ1-3	NA	CASIEGRSSGNTIYF	TGTGCCAGTATCGAGGGACGGAGCTCTGGAAACACCATATATTTT
TRBV6-1	many	TRBJ2-2	NA	CASSYPLQQGPTGELFF	TGTGCCAGCAGTTACCCACTACAACAAGGGCCTACCGGGGAGCTGTTTTTT
TRBV7-2	many	TRBJ2-1	NA	CASSLDYREQFF	TGTGCCAGCAGCTTAGATTATAGAGAGCAGTTCTTC
TRBV12-3/TRBV12-4	NA	TRBJ2-2	NA	CASIGKPGELFF	TGTGCCAGCATTGGAAAGCCCGGGGAGCTGTTTTTT
TRBV13	few	TRBJ2-5	NA	CASSLLGQRETEQETQYF	TGTGCCAGCAGCTTACTGGGACAGCGGGAGACCGAACAAGAGACCCAGTACTTC
TRBV20-1	NA	TRBJ2-1	NA	CSALDGYYNEQFF	TGCAGTGCACTCGACGGATACTACAATGAGCAGTTCTTC
TRBV28	few	TRBJ2-4	NA	CASSPDGTLAKNIQYF	TGTGCCAGCAGTCCTGACGGTACCCTAGCCAAAAACATTCAGTACTTC
TRBV28	many	TRBJ2-7	NA	CASSFDREEYEQYF	TGTGCCAGCAGTTTTGACAGGGAGGAATACGAGCAGTACTTC
TRBV28	many	TRBJ2-4	NA	CASSLGSLVIQYF	TGTGCCAGCAGTTTAGGCAGTTTGGTCATTCAGTACTTC
TRBV7-2	many	TRBJ2-7	TRBD2	CASSSSGVSSYEQYF	TGTGCCAGCAGCTCCAGCGGGGTGAGCTCCTACGAGCAGTACTTC
TRBV12-3/TRBV12-4	many	TRBJ1-1	NA	CASSFFTGNVEAFF	TGTGCCAGCAGTTTTTTTACAGGGAATGTTGAAGCTTTCTTT
TRBV20-1	many	TRBJ2-2	NA	CSARDFGELFF	TGCAGTGCTAGAGATTTCGGGGAGCTGTTTTTT
TRBV4-1	NA	TRBJ1-1	TRBD1	CASSRTSGGTEAFF	TGCGCCAGCAGCCGGACGTCAGGGGGCACTGAAGCTTTCTTT
TRBV30	many	TRBJ1-2	NA	CAWSVGGGYTF	TGTGCCTGGAGTGTGGGGGGTGGCTACACCTTC
TRBV20-1	many	TRBJ2-3	TRBD2	CSAGRIAGADTQYF	TGCAGTGCGGGTAGGATAGCGGGAGCGGATACGCAGTATTTT
TRBV7-3	few	TRBJ2-1	TRBD2	CASSSGLAGKNEQFF	TGTGCCAGCAGCTCCGGACTAGCGGGGAAAAATGAGCAGTTCTTC
TRBV11-1	many	TRBJ2-1	NA	CASSSGVWYNEQFF	TGTGCCAGCAGCTCGGGAGTTTGGTACAATGAGCAGTTCTTC
TRBV5-4	NA	TRBJ1-1	NA	CASSLAATGNTEAFF	TGTGCCAGCAGCTTGGCCGCGACAGGGAACACTGAAGCTTTCTTT
TRBV7-2	NA	TRBJ1-6	NA	CASSLGLGYSPLHF	TGTGCCAGCAGCTTGGGTCTTGGTTATTCACCCCTCCACTTT
TRBV28	many	TRBJ2-7	NA	CASSLADGRNEQYF	TGTGCCAGCAGTTTGGCGGACGGAAGGAACGAGCAGTACTTC
TRBV2	few	TRBJ2-7	NA	CASSEASSLGPYEQYF	TGTGCCAGCAGTGAAGCTTCCTCACTAGGACCCTACGAGCAGTACTTC
TRBV20-1	many	TRBJ2-7	NA	CSASGWGLPPYEQYF	TGCAGTGCTAGTGGTTGGGGGCTCCCTCCCTACGAGCAGTACTTC
TRBV20-1	NA	TRBJ2-1	TRBD2	CSAAPGLAGGAYNEQFF	TGCAGTGCTGCACCGGGACTAGCGGGAGGAGCCTACAATGAGCAGTTCTTC
TRBV4-1	many	TRBJ2-7	NA	CASSQGIEWAYEQYF	TGCGCCAGCAGCCAAGGTATAGAATGGGCCTACGAGCAGTACTTC
TRBV7-9	many	TRBJ2-2	NA	CASGKPWVAGELFF	TGTGCCAGCGGTAAACCTTGGGTGGCCGGGGAGCTGTTTTTT
TRBV29-1	many	TRBJ1-1	NA	CSVMGVLDTEAFF	TGCAGCGTTATGGGGGTTTTGGACACTGAAGCTTTCTTT
TRBV20-1	NA	TRBJ1-1	NA	CSARDVGRLNTEAFF	TGCAGTGCTAGAGATGTAGGACGCTTGAACACTGAAGCTTTCTTT
TRBV9	NA	TRBJ1-4	NA	CASSPWGATNEKLFF	TGTGCCAGCAGCCCCTGGGGTGCAACTAATGAAAAACTGTTTTTT
TRBV5-6	many	TRBJ2-1	NA	CASRVWGTDLNEQFF	TGTGCCAGCAGGGTCTGGGGGACGGACCTAAATGAGCAGTTCTTC
TRBV28	NA	TRBJ2-3	TRBD2	CASSSLAGATDTQYF	TGTGCCAGCAGTTCCCTAGCGGGAGCCACAGATACGCAGTATTTT
TRBV2	NA	TRBJ2-5	TRBD2	CARRTSGEETQYF	TGTGCCAGACGGACTAGCGGAGAAGAGACCCAGTACTTC
TRBV20-1	few	TRBJ2-1	NA	CSAVGRTVYNEQFF	TGCAGTGCTGTGGGCCGGACTGTCTACAATGAGCAGTTCTTC
TRBV10-3	few	TRBJ1-1	NA	CAISEGGSRGAFF	TGTGCCATCAGTGAGGGGGGGTCCAGAGGAGCTTTCTTT
TRBV6-5	few	TRBJ2-1	NA	CASRLDYNEQFF	TGTGCCAGCCGCCTTGACTACAATGAGCAGTTCTTC
TRBV28	many	TRBJ2-7	NA	CASSLMGEQYF	TGTGCCAGCAGTTTGATGGGGGAGCAGTACTTC